The T cell receptor (beta chain) under discussion was sequenced for a study of T cells expressing NK-cell markers. Points from the study as a whole: Four donors showed these clonotypes also leading the CD3+CD56-NKG2C+ fraction.

For this clonotype: The antigen remains undetermined.

CDR1 LNHNV and CDR2 YYDKDF come from the germline V gene (reference sequence). The CDR3 is made up of 12 amino acids. Scientists made TCR beta cDNA using 5'RACE template switching with UMIs. TCRdb re-called the 5' RACE reads and gives one entry per CDR3 protein, without DNA. This sample lists a few hundred thousand distinct CDR3 sequences; its ten largest clones have roughly 3.4%. Sample: blood T cells: a sorted CD56 or NKG2C T cell subset, CD4+ or CD8+ T cells, or bulk PBMC T cells (not recorded which). The chain employs TRBV15 and TRBJ2-5. The clonotype was recovered from a man between 18 and 35 years old in good health. CDR3 region: CATSSTSQAQYF.